The 10 T cell receptor beta chains below all came from one sample that was sequenced in a study of T cell responses to AZD1222 COVID-19 vaccine. The repertoire was sequenced with immunoSEQ multiplex PCR; TCRdb's copy has only in-frame clones and lacks some. The sample contains 150,000 or so clones, more than 85% of which appear only once. The sample here was peripheral blood, taken on day 0 of AZD1222 vaccination. The receptor set was obtained from an adult in good health.

In DNA form, the CDR3 reads TGTGCCAGCAACTCCCCTGGTGTACAGGGATTATCACCCCTCCACTTT. It specifies CASNSPGVQGLSPLHF. V gene TRBV5-6 combines with J gene TRBJ1-6; D possibly corresponds to TRBD1 (6 bases). This CDR3 has 16 residues. CDR1 and CDR2 from the germline V gene are SGHDT and YYEEEE. The V and J ends lost 6 bases and 10 bases respectively, with 23 bases between them.

The sample holds a few counts of this clone. The chain combines TRBV5-1 with TRBJ2-2; D not resolved. Germline V gives CDR1 SGHRS, CDR2 YFSETQ. This CDR3 contains 12 residues. The V end lost 6 bases, the J end lost 6 bases, and 9 bases lay between the germline ends. The CDR3 nucleotides read TGCGCCAGCAAGGGCGAGGCCGGGGAGCTGTTTTTT. It codes for CASKGEAGELFF.

The CDR3 region is CASSYDRSYEQYF. For the CDR3, the DNA is TGTGCCAGCAGTTACGACCGGAGCTACGAGCAGTACTTC. The chain couples TRBV6-5 to TRBJ2-7; D uncertain. Trimming pared 2 bases from V and 3 bases from J, leaving 8 bases between. The V gene's germline CDR1 is MNHEY and CDR2 SVGAGI. The CDR3 loop spans 13 amino acids.

This chain connects TRBV6-6 to TRBJ2-7, with D unclear. The CDR3 has 14 residues. CDR1 and CDR2 (germline): MNHNY, SVGAGI (reference sequence). V lost 0 bases and J 3 bases, leaving 9 bases between the germline ends. The CDR3 spells CASSYSARVYEQYF. The CDR3 DNA follows: TGTGCCAGCAGTTACTCCGCTAGAGTCTACGAGCAGTACTTC.

The chain carries TRBV30 and TRBJ1-2; TRBD1 is a possible D gene (5 bases). The CDR3 extends over 14 amino acids. V lost 6 bases, J lost 0 bases, and 14 bases lay in between. Germline CDR1 and CDR2: GTSNPN and SVGIG (reference sequence). The CDR3 here is CACLWQGTNYGYTF. CDR3 nucleotide sequence: TGTGCCTGCCTTTGGCAGGGCACTAACTATGGCTACACCTTC. Full variable domain (outside the CDR3, taken from reference TRBV30 and TRBJ1-2): SQTIHQWPATLVQPVGSPLSLECTVEGTSNPNLYWYRQAAGRGLQLLFYSVGIGQISSEVPQNLSASRPQDRQFILSSKKLLLSDSGFYLCACLWQGTNYGYTFGSGTRLTVV.

V usage is TRBV19 and J usage is TRBJ2-1, with TRBD2 as a possible D gene (6 bases). Trimming cost V 8 bases and J 5 bases, with 13 bases left between them. This CDR3 region has 13 residues. Germline V gene data show CDR1 as LNHDA and CDR2 as SQIVND (reference sequence). The DNA for the CDR3 is TGTGCCAGTGGACTGACTAGACACAATGAGCAGTTCTTC. This gives the protein CASGLTRHNEQFF. Complete variable domain (other parts from reference TRBV19 and TRBJ2-1): DGGITQSPKYLFRKEGQNVTLSCEQNLNHDAMYWYRQDPGQGLRLIYYSQIVNDFQKGDIAEGYSVSREKKESFPLTVTSAQKNPTAFYLCASGLTRHNEQFFGPGTRLTVL.

The chain links TRBV5-6 to TRBJ2-3; 8 bases fit TRBD1. The CDR3 runs to 13 residues. The V gene's germline CDR1 is SGHDT and CDR2 YYEEEE. The J segment lost 8 bases and the V segment lost 3 bases, leaving 5 bases of the junction unmatched. DNA of the CDR3: TGTGCCAGCAGCTCCGACAGGGGAGGTACGCAGTATTTT. It codes for CASSSDRGGTQYF.

This sequence joins TRBV9 and TRBJ2-7, with D tentatively TRBD2 (6 bases). The germline V and J ends were trimmed by 0 bases and 5 bases, with 9 bases remaining between them. Germline loops: CDR1 SGDLS, CDR2 YYNGEE. The CDR3 consists of 13 residues. CDR3 sequence: CASSVGGVDEQYF. The CDR3 DNA sequence: TGTGCCAGCAGCGTAGGCGGGGTTGACGAGCAGTACTTC.

The chain couples TRBV9 to TRBJ1-2; TRBD1 matches at 7 bases. Germline trimming cut 2 bases from V and 2 bases from J; bases unmatched to any gene: 6. This CDR3 has 15 amino acids. Germline V gives CDR1 SGDLS, CDR2 YYNGEE. The CDR3 spells CASSVKWDRNYGYTF. Written as DNA, the CDR3 is TGTGCCAGCAGCGTTAAGTGGGACAGAAACTATGGCTACACCTTC. The full variable domain, rest sourced from reference TRBV9 and TRBJ1-2, is DSGVTQTPKHLITATGQRVTLRCSPRSGDLSVYWYQQSLDQGLQFLIQYYNGEERAKGNILERFSAQQFPDLHSELNLSSLELGDSALYFCASSVKWDRNYGYTFGSGTRLTVV.

This chain uses TRBV6-2 or TRBV6-3 with TRBJ1-3; D gene ambiguous. V was shortened by 6 bases and J by 0 bases, with 12 bases between the two germline ends. The length of the CDR3 is 15 residues. In germline, CDR1 is MNHEY, CDR2 SVGEGT. CDR3 protein: CASSRPGRSGNTIYF. DNA for the CDR3: TGTGCCAGCAGCCGTCCGGGTCGCTCTGGAAACACCATATATTTT.